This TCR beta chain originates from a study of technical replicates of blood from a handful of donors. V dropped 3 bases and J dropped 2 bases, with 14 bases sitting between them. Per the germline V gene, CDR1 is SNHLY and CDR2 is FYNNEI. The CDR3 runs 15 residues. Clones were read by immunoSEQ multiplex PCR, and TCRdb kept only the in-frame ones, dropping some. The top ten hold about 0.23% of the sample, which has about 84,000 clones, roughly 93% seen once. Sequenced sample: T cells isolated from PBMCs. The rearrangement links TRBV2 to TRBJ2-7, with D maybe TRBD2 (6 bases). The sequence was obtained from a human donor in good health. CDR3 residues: CASSEGGVATYEQYF. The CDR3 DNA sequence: TGTGCCAGCAGTGAGGGCGGGGTTGCAACCTACGAGCAGTACTTC.